This T cell receptor beta chain was captured in a study of blood T cell repertoires in COVID-19. At the level of the study: Donors in the United States, Italy and Spain gave samples during acute or convalescent COVID-19. PBMCs, B-cell-depleted T cells, or T cells provided the cDNA or gDNA that made up the material.

The germline V gene has CDR1 MDHEN and CDR2 SYDVKM. Trimming took 4 bases from V and 0 from J, leaving 16 bases between them. This CDR3 comprises 17 residues. Per the authors' pipeline: Nucleated cell number was recorded as an estimate derived from reference gene primer amplification. Sequenced by immunoSEQ multiplex PCR; TCRdb stores in-frame clones only, minus some. That table gives V, J and clone size, and the DNA gave D and trimming. Of 230,000 or so clones listed, less than 90% are singletons. Material: peripheral blood. The sequence was collected from a man aged 35-49 years with active or convalescent COVID-19. The rearrangement uses TRBV28 and TRBJ1-5; tentatively, D is TRBD1 (6 bases). The CDR3 DNA follows: TGTGCCAGCAGTTCTTGGGACACGACTTATAGCAATCAGCCCCAGCATTTT. Translating it yields CASSSWDTTYSNQPQHF.